This T cell receptor beta chain was sequenced in a study of memory CD4+ T cells and cytomegalovirus serostatus. Study details: This sample comes from healthy Belgian adults, 9 CMV seropositive, 24 seronegative. Findings of the study overall: Suggested: most of the CMV-linked TCR signature lies in CD4+ memory cells.

TCRdb's table, derived via immunoSEQ multiplex PCR, lists solely in-frame clones and lacks some. This repertoire shows some 27,000 clones, approximately 71% found once; its top ten account for 1%. The sort gate was single viable CD3+CD4+CD8-CD45RO+ cells for memory CD4+ T cells. This clone is a singleton in its sample. Its antigen remains unknown. The sequence came from an adult in good health and CMV-seronegative. Specimen: memory CD4+ T cells from blood.

The CDR3 spells CASSTWTGEYSEAFF. CDR3 DNA sequence: TGCGCCAGCAGCACCTGGACAGGGGAGTATTCTGAAGCTTTCTTT. The chain recombines TRBV5-1 with TRBJ1-1, with 9 positions matching TRBD1. Per germline, CDR1 SGHRS and CDR2 YFSETQ. With 4 bases clipped from V and 6 bases from J, the junction kept 10 bases outside the gene matches. The CDR3 sequence is 15 residues long.